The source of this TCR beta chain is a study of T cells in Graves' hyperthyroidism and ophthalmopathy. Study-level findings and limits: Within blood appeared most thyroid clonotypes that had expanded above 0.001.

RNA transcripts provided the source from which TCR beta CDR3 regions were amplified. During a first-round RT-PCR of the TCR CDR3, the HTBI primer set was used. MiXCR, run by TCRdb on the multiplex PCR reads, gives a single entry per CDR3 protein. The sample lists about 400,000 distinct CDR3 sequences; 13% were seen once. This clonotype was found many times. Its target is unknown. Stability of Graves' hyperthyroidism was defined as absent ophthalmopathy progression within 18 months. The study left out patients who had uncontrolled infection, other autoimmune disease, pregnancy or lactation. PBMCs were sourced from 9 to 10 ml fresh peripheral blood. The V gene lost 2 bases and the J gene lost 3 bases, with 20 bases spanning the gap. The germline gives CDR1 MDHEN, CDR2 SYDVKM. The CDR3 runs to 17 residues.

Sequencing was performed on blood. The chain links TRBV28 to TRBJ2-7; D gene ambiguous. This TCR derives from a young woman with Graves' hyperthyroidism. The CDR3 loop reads CASSLGSLANILYEQYF. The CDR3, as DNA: TGTGCCAGCAGTTTAGGATCTCTGGCTAATATTCTCTACGAGCAGTACTTC. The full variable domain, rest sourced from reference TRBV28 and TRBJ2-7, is DVKVTQSSRYLVKRTGEKVFLECVQDMDHENMFWYRQDPGLGLRLIYFSYDVKMKEKGDIPEGYSVSREKKERFSLILESASTNQTSMYLCASSLGSLANILYEQYFGPGTRLTVT.